A selection of T cell receptor beta chains follows, all from one sample in a study of cytomegalovirus exposure and HLA in healthy donors. Only in-frame clones appear in the TCRdb table, and some are missing; sequencing was by immunoSEQ multiplex PCR. Altogether roughly 190,000 clones are present, around three quarters being singletons, with the ten largest covering approximately 2.4%. Sequencing was performed on PBMCs. Receptors were obtained from a woman in her fifties or sixties in good health and CMV-seronegative. Both conserved end residues are part of each CDR3. A D gene is named only where the DNA matches it firmly. Where a row states a size, it is once, few, many or the class of an expanded clone; other rows omit it.

v_call	clone_size	d_call	j_call	cdr3_aa	cdr3_nt
TRBV28	-	-	TRBJ1-1	CASSPQGQTNTEAFF	TGTGCCAGCAGTCCCCAAGGACAGACGAACACTGAAGCTTTCTTT
TRBV19	-	-	TRBJ1-4	CASSIGLDEKLFF	TGTGCCAGTAGTATCGGGTTGGATGAAAAACTGTTTTTT
TRBV7-2	-	TRBD2	TRBJ2-1	CASSLAIAGDNEQFF	TGTGCCAGCAGCTTAGCGATAGCGGGGGACAATGAGCAGTTCTTC
TRBV28	-	TRBD1	TRBJ1-1	CASSPPTGYMNTEAFF	TGTGCCAGCAGTCCGCCGACAGGGTACATGAACACTGAAGCTTTCTTT
TRBV11-2	-	TRBD1	TRBJ2-5	CASSNGQGRSEETQYF	TGTGCCAGCAGCAACGGACAGGGACGGTCGGAAGAGACCCAGTACTTC
TRBV6-5	-	-	TRBJ1-1	CASSSQRGRAEAFF	TGTGCCAGCAGTTCCCAAAGGGGAAGGGCTGAAGCTTTCTTT
TRBV10-2	-	TRBD1	TRBJ1-6	CASWGQKKGSPLHF	TGCGCCAGCTGGGGACAGAAGAAAGGTTCACCCCTCCACTTT
TRBV6-5	-	TRBD1	TRBJ1-1	CASSYSKGQGNEAFF	TGTGCCAGCAGTTACTCGAAAGGACAGGGGAATGAAGCTTTCTTT
TRBV15	-	TRBD1	TRBJ1-1	CATSSQQGARAEAFF	TGTGCCACCAGCAGCCAACAGGGGGCGAGAGCTGAAGCTTTCTTT
TRBV11-3	-	TRBD1	TRBJ2-7	CASSVRDRGYEQYF	TGTGCCAGCAGCGTCCGGGACAGGGGCTACGAGCAGTACTTC
TRBV5-1	-	TRBD1	TRBJ1-1	CASTRDRGLGGMNTEAFF	TGCGCCAGCACGAGGGACAGGGGCCTCGGGGGGATGAACACTGAAGCTTTCTTT
TRBV7-2	once	TRBD1	TRBJ2-2	CASSNTGAAGELFF	TGTGCCAGCAGCAACACAGGGGCGGCCGGGGAGCTGTTTTTT
TRBV2	once	-	TRBJ2-7	CASRDRLYEQYF	TGTGCCAGCAGGGACAGACTTTACGAGCAGTACTTC
TRBV6-6	-	-	TRBJ1-3	CASSQTETGNTIYF	TGTGCCAGCAGCCAAACAGAGACTGGAAACACCATATATTTT
TRBV28	-	TRBD1	TRBJ2-7	CASSFRGQRYEQYF	TGTGCCAGCAGTTTCAGGGGGCAACGGTACGAGCAGTACTTC
TRBV15	few	TRBD2	TRBJ2-5	CATSRDSGRAPYQETQYF	TGTGCCACCAGCAGAGATAGCGGGAGGGCCCCGTACCAAGAGACCCAGTACTTC
TRBV28	-	TRBD1	TRBJ2-7	CASTKGGTGKYEQYF	TGTGCCAGCACCAAAGGGGGGACAGGGAAATACGAGCAGTACTTC
TRBV6-5	-	-	TRBJ2-1	CASSHLSGAYNEQFF	TGTGCCAGCAGTCACCTTTCAGGGGCCTACAATGAGCAGTTCTTC
TRBV4-3	-	TRBD2	TRBJ2-7	CASSQDKGGGPSYEQYF	TGCGCCAGCAGCCAAGATAAAGGCGGGGGTCCCTCCTACGAGCAGTACTTC
TRBV9	-	-	TRBJ1-1	CASSVTGTPNTEAFF	TGTGCCAGCAGCGTGACCGGGACACCTAACACTGAAGCTTTCTTT
TRBV7-9	-	-	TRBJ1-2	CASSQEGGAQGYTF	TGTGCCAGCAGCCAGGAAGGGGGGGCACAGGGCTACACCTTC
TRBV7-9	-	-	TRBJ2-7	CSSSWVGAEQYF	TGTTCCAGCAGCTGGGTGGGGGCCGAGCAGTACTTC
TRBV6-6	-	-	TRBJ2-1	CASSGGRSYNEQFF	TGTGCCAGCAGCGGGGGTCGTTCCTACAATGAGCAGTTCTTC
TRBV11-2	-	-	TRBJ2-2	CASSLNTGELFF	TGTGCCAGCAGTCTTAACACCGGGGAGCTGTTTTTT
TRBV5-1	few	-	TRBJ2-3	CASSLGTHSTDTQYF	TGCGCCAGCAGCTTGGGAACACATAGCACAGATACGCAGTATTTT
TRBV9	-	-	TRBJ1-3	CASSARTASGNTIYF	TGTGCCAGCAGCGCCCGGACAGCCTCTGGAAACACCATATATTTT
TRBV28	once	TRBD1	TRBJ1-2	CASTGQGAGGYTF	TGTGCCAGCACGGGACAGGGGGCCGGTGGCTACACCTTC
TRBV10-3	-	-	TRBJ2-3	CAISYTTSTDTQYF	TGTGCCATCAGTTACACCACGAGCACAGATACGCAGTATTTT
TRBV7-2	few	-	TRBJ1-5	CASSLTGFQPQHF	TGTGCCAGCAGCTTAACAGGGTTTCAGCCCCAGCATTTT
TRBV27	-	TRBD2	TRBJ2-7	CASSLFAGGYEQYF	TGTGCCAGCAGTTTATTTGCGGGAGGTTACGAGCAGTACTTC
TRBV6-1	few	-	TRBJ2-7	CASSRGDGYEQYF	TGTGCCAGCAGTCGCGGGGATGGGTACGAGCAGTACTTC
TRBV6-1	-	TRBD2	TRBJ2-2	CASWILAGPGELFF	TGTGCCAGCTGGATCCTAGCGGGGCCCGGGGAGCTGTTTTTT
TRBV19	-	-	TRBJ1-4	CASSGEKLFF	TGTGCCAGCTCCGGGGAAAAACTGTTTTTT
TRBV7-9	once	-	TRBJ2-4	CSSSFTPKGQTRHLLGYF	TGTTCCAGCAGCTTTACCCCAAAAGGACAGACCAGACACCTACTAGGGTACTTC
TRBV2	-	TRBD2	TRBJ2-7	CASSVTSGKNYEQYF	TGTGCCAGCAGTGTGACTAGCGGGAAGAACTACGAGCAGTACTTC
TRBV5-1	few	-	TRBJ1-3	CASSLDQAGMDTIYF	TGCGCCAGCAGCTTGGATCAGGCAGGGATGGACACCATATATTTT
TRBV14	-	-	TRBJ2-1	CASSQDGGNEQFF	TGTGCCAGCAGCCAAGATGGCGGCAATGAGCAGTTCTTC
TRBV4-3	-	-	TRBJ2-6	CASSPVLSGANVLTF	TGCGCCAGCAGCCCAGTCCTCTCTGGGGCCAACGTCCTGACTTTC
TRBV28	once	-	TRBJ2-6	CASSETGLSRNVLTF	TGTGCCAGCAGTGAGACGGGTCTAAGCCGCAACGTCCTGACTTTC
TRBV19	-	TRBD1	TRBJ2-6	CASSTHTGAGANVLTF	TGTGCCAGTAGTACGCACACAGGGGCTGGGGCCAACGTCCTGACTTTC
TRBV7-2	-	-	TRBJ2-7	CASNPSPGEGQNPFTQYF	TGTGCCAGCAATCCAAGTCCCGGTGAGGGCCAAAATCCCTTCACGCAGTACTTC
TRBV28	once	-	TRBJ2-7	CASSFLRYEQYF	TGTGCCAGCAGTTTCCTCAGATACGAGCAGTACTTC
TRBV7-8	-	-	TRBJ2-1	CASSLEGIWDEQFF	TGTGCCAGCAGCTTAGAGGGGATTTGGGATGAGCAGTTCTTC
TRBV6-1	few	TRBD1	TRBJ2-3	CASSRTGGLADTQYF	TGTGCCAGCAGCCGGACAGGGGGTTTAGCAGATACGCAGTATTTT
TRBV5-1	-	-	TRBJ1-1	CASSLVTPDTEAFF	TGCGCCAGCAGCTTGGTAACTCCTGACACTGAAGCTTTCTTT
TRBV7-8	once	-	TRBJ1-4	CASTSRGAEEKLFF	TGTGCCAGCACCTCGCGGGGAGCCGAGGAAAAACTGTTTTTT
TRBV28	-	TRBD1	TRBJ1-1	CASRPDRADTEAFF	TGTGCCAGCAGACCCGACAGGGCGGATACTGAAGCTTTCTTT
TRBV28	-	TRBD1	TRBJ2-7	CASSLGGTGVLHEQYF	TGTGCCAGCAGTTTAGGAGGGACAGGGGTTCTCCACGAGCAGTACTTC
TRBV5-1	few	-	TRBJ2-7	CASTPVRGYEQYF	TGCGCCAGTACACCCGTGCGAGGCTACGAGCAGTACTTC
TRBV5-1	-	-	TRBJ2-2	CASSFVTGSNTGELFF	TGCGCCAGCAGCTTCGTCACAGGCTCCAACACCGGGGAGCTGTTTTTT